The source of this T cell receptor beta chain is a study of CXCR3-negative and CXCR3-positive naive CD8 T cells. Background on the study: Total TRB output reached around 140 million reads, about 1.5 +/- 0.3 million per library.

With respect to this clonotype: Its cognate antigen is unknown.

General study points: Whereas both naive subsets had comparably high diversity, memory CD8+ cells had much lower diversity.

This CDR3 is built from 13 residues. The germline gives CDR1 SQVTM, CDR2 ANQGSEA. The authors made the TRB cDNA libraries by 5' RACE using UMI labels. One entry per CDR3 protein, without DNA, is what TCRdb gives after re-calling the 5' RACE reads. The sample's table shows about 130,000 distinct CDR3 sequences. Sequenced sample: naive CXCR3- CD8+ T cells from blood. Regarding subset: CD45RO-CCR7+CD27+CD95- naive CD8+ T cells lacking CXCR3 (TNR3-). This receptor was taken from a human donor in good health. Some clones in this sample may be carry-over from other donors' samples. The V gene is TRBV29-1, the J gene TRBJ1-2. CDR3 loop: CSATREEDYGYTF.